This T cell receptor beta chain stems from a study of T cell repertoires in cytomegalovirus infection. Trimming removed 1 base from V and 1 base from J; junction bases left unmatched: 7. The CDR3 has 17 amino acids. Germline V lookup: CDR1 LGHNA, CDR2 YNFKEQ. TCRdb re-derived calls from the reads in MiXCR, one entry per CDR3 protein. The sample lists more than 650,000 distinct CDR3 sequences; about 40% were seen once. The specimen sequenced was PBMCs. This sequence originates from a human donor in good health (CMV status not recorded). Some clones in this sample may be carry-over from other donors' samples. V is TRBV4-2 and J is TRBJ2-3; 8 bases map to TRBD2. The CDR3 reads CASSQAVLAGRTDTQYF. CDR3 nucleotide sequence: TGTGCCAGCAGCCAAGCCGTTCTAGCGGGTCGCACAGATACGCAGTATTTT.